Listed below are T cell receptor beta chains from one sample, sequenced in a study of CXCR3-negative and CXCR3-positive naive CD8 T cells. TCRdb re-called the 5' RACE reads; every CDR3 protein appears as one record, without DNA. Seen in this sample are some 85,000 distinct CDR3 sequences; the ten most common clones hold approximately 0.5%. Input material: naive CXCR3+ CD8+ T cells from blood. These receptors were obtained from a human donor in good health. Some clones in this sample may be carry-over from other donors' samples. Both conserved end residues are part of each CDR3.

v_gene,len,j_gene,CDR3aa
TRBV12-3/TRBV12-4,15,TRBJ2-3,CASSFYPGSTDTQYF
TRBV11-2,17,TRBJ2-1,CASSLQSDPPPYNEQFF
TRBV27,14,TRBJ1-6,CASTPAGTGSPLHF
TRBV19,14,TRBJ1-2,CASTPSGTDYGYTF
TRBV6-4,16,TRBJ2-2,CASSDSLEGNTGELFF
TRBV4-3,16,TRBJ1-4,CASSPRRGGANEKLFF
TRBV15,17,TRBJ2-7,CATSRGESGGVVHEQYF
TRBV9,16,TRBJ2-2,CASSAPEAGAVGELFF
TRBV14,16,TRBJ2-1,CASSQVLSLWSNEQFF
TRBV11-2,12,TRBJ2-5,CASSYRDLPDYF
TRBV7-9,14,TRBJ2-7,CASSLSGAAYEQYF
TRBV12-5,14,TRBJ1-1,CASGQPQGAAEAFF
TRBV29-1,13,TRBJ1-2,CSVITETNYGYTF